This entry describes one TCR beta chain. TCRdb used MiXCR to reprocess the 5' RACE reads, holding one entry per CDR3 protein. The sample contains about 67,000 distinct CDR3 sequences, 11% of which appear only once. The sample originates from a study of early T cells in non-severe SARS-CoV-2 infection. This CDR3 is 13 amino acids long. CDR1 and CDR2 (germline): KGHDR, SFDVKD. V lost 9 bases to trimming and J lost 6 bases; unmatched junction nucleotides: 6. Sequencing was carried out using whole blood. This clonotype was sampled from an adult who was a healthcare worker with PCR-confirmed SARS-CoV-2 infection or an uninfected control (not recorded which). V is TRBV24-1 and J is TRBJ2-3, with 9 bases fitting TRBD1. CDR3 bases: TGTGCCACCGGGACAGGGAATGAGGATACGCAGTATTTT. Translation gives CATGTGNEDTQYF.